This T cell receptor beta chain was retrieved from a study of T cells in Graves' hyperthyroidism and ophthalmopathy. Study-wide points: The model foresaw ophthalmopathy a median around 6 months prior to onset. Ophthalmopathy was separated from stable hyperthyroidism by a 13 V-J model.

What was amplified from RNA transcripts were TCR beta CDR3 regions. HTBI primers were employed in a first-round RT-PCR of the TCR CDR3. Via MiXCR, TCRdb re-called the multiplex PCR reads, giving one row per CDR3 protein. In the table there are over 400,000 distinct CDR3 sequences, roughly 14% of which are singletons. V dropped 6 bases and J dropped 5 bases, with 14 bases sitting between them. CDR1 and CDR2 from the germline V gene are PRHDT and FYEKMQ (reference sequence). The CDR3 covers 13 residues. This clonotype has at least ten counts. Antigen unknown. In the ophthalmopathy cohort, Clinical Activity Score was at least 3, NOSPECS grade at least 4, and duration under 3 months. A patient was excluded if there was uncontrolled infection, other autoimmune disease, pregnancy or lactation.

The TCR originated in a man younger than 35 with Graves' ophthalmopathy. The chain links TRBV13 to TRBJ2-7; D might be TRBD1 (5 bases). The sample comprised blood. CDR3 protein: CASRPGVGHEQYF. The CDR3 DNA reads TGTGCCAGCAGGCCCGGAGTGGGGCACGAGCAGTACTTC.